The 30 T cell receptor beta chains listed next were all sequenced from one sample in a study of a mutant IDH1 vaccine in newly diagnosed glioma. Their target antigens are unknown. Time point: week 47, end of study. Topical imiquimod accompanied each vaccine dose, which consisted of 300 ug of mutant IDH1 20-mer peptide. The assay was immunoSEQ multiplex PCR, and TCRdb's table has in-frame clones only and misses some. The table has around 54,000 clones, around 83% seen once. This sample comprised PBMCs, obtained from a glioma patient whose treatment included an IDH1 peptide vaccine. The receptors come from a woman aged 45 to 65 with glioma.

The chain employs TRBV7-2 and TRBJ1-1, with D unclear. CDR1 is SGHTA, CDR2 FQGNSA, per germline. The CDR3 has 11 residues. Deletions cut 6 bases from V and 8 bases from J, with 10 bases between. DNA of the CDR3: TGTGCCAGCAGTTCCGGACGGGAAGCTTTCTTT. Translated: CASSSGREAFF.

This clone has a single count. V is TRBV7-2 and J is TRBJ2-1; 8 nucleotides agree with TRBD2. The V gene's germline CDR1 is SGHTA and CDR2 FQGNSA. V gave up 4 bases and J gave up 8 bases; unmatched junction bases: 7. The CDR3 sequence is 14 residues long. In nucleotides, the CDR3 is TGTGCCAGCAGCTATGGACTAGCAATCTATGAGCAGTTCTTC. It is translated as CASSYGLAIYEQFF.

This clone was found a few times. The chain links TRBV18 to TRBJ1-1, with D perhaps TRBD1 (5 bases). Germline V CDR1 and CDR2: KGHSH, LQKENI. Trimming pared 3 bases from V and 4 bases from J, leaving 9 bases between. The CDR3 runs to 13 residues. CDR3 protein: CASSPQGPTEAFF. Written as DNA, the CDR3 is TGTGCCAGCTCACCCCAGGGTCCCACTGAAGCTTTCTTT.

The chain recombines TRBV7-6 with TRBJ2-6; perhaps TRBD2 as D (6 bases). Germline V lookup: CDR1 SGHVS, CDR2 FNYEAQ. The V and J ends lost 0 bases and 0 bases respectively, with 9 bases between them. There are 17 residues in the CDR3. The CDR3 sequence: CASSLARAGSGANVLTF. The CDR3 bases are TGTGCCAGCAGCTTAGCGAGAGCGGGCTCTGGGGCCAACGTCCTGACTTTC. The complete variable domain, with remaining parts taken from reference TRBV7-6 and TRBJ2-6, reads GAGVSQSPRYKVTKRGQDVALRCDPISGHVSLYWYRQALGQGPEFLTYFNYEAQQDKSGLPNDRFSAERPEGSISTLTIQRTEQRDSAMYRCASSLARAGSGANVLTFGAGSRLTVL.

The rearrangement uses TRBV28 and TRBJ1-1, with a possible D match to TRBD1 (6 bases). Trimming pared 3 bases from V and 0 bases from J, leaving 11 bases between. Germline V gives CDR1 MDHEN, CDR2 SYDVKM. The CDR3 runs 15 residues. CDR3 in DNA: TGTGCCAGCAGTTTTGGTCAGGGGATGAACACTGAAGCTTTCTTT. Amino acid sequence: CASSFGQGMNTEAFF.

V gene TRBV6-5 combines with J gene TRBJ2-7; 8 nucleotides line up with TRBD1. The CDR3 spans 15 residues. Per the germline V gene, CDR1 is MNHEY and CDR2 is SVGAGI. V gave up 4 bases and J gave up 0 bases; unmatched junction bases: 5. The CDR3 region is CASSSLDRGSYEQYF. DNA of the CDR3: TGTGCCAGCAGTTCCCTAGACAGGGGCTCCTACGAGCAGTACTTC.

The chain employs TRBV19 and TRBJ1-4; possible D gene TRBD1, 5 bases. V lost 4 bases, J lost 7 bases, and 16 bases lay in between. Germline V gives CDR1 LNHDA, CDR2 SQIVND (reference sequence). The CDR3 covers 15 residues. The CDR3: CASSSTGTVSEKLFF. CDR3 sequence (DNA): TGTGCCAGTAGTAGCACCGGGACGGTCAGTGAAAAACTGTTTTTT.

The gene calls are TRBV29-1 and TRBJ1-2, with 8 bases lining up with TRBD1. Unmatched junction bases numbered 4, after V lost 6 bases and J lost 7 bases. CDR3 length equals 11 residues. Germline V CDR1 and CDR2: SQVTM, ANQGSEA. The CDR3 loop reads CSVFDRGGYTF. For the CDR3, the DNA is TGCAGCGTGTTTGACAGGGGTGGCTACACCTTC.

This clone appeared a single time. V gene TRBV7-9 combines with J gene TRBJ1-3; a possible D gene is TRBD1 (6 bases). V lost 8 bases, J lost 3 bases, and 14 bases lay in between. There are 14 residues in the CDR3. Germline loops: CDR1 SEHNR, CDR2 FQNEAQ (reference sequence). The CDR3 sequence is CASGRRGSGNTIYF. DNA for the CDR3: TGTGCCAGCGGAAGGAGGGGGAGTGGAAACACCATATATTTT.

The chain combines TRBV5-1 with TRBJ2-3; TRBD2 is a possible D gene (6 bases). The germline V gene encodes CDR1 SGHRS and CDR2 YFSETQ. The ends were cut back, 0 bases at V and 2 bases at J, with 10 bases in the middle. This CDR3 is 15 amino acids long. The CDR3 reads CASSLGGTVTDTQYF. CDR3 coding DNA: TGCGCCAGCAGCTTGGGGGGGACTGTCACAGATACGCAGTATTTT.

The rearrangement links TRBV5-4 to TRBJ2-5; D is uncertain. Trimming cost V 3 bases and J 3 bases, with 9 bases left between them. From germline, CDR1 is SGHNT and CDR2 YYREEE (reference sequence). This CDR3 has 13 residues. The CDR3 sequence: CASSSVGEETQYF. CDR3 DNA: TGTGCCAGCAGCTCAGTTGGGGAAGAGACCCAGTACTTC. Full variable domain (rest looked up from reference TRBV5-4 and TRBJ2-5): ETGVTQSPTHLIKTRGQQVTLRCSSQSGHNTVSWYQQALGQGPQFIFQYYREEENGRGNFPPRFSGLQFPNYSSELNVNALELDDSALYLCASSSVGEETQYFGPGTRLLVL.

The J gene is TRBJ1-5, the V gene TRBV9; perhaps TRBD1 as D (5 bases). Germline CDR1 is SGDLS and CDR2 is YYNGEE. With 0 bases removed from V and 6 bases from J, the gap between germline ends came to 13 bases. There are 15 residues in the CDR3. CDR3 nucleotides: TGTGCCAGCAGCGTAGCAAGTGGGGGAGGTCAGCCCCAGCATTTT. Encoded protein: CASSVASGGGQPQHF. Full variable domain (outside the CDR3, taken from reference TRBV9 and TRBJ1-5): DSGVTQTPKHLITATGQRVTLRCSPRSGDLSVYWYQQSLDQGLQFLIQYYNGEERAKGNILERFSAQQFPDLHSELNLSSLELGDSALYFCASSVASGGGQPQHFGDGTRLSIL.

V is TRBV6-1 and J is TRBJ1-2, with 9 bases aligning to TRBD1. The V gene end was trimmed by 1 base and the J gene end by 6 bases; junction bases not matched to a gene: 6. This CDR3 has 15 amino acids. Germline V gene data show CDR1 as MNHNS and CDR2 as SASEGT. The DNA for the CDR3 is TGTGCCAGCAGTGAAGTGGGACAGGGTGCGAATGGCTACACCTTC. Translating gives CASSEVGQGANGYTF.

The CDR3 coding sequence is TGCGCCAGCAGCTCAGAAAAGACGAACACTGAAGCTTTCTTT. It encodes CASSSEKTNTEAFF. The rearrangement links TRBV5-1 to TRBJ1-1, with D unclear. V was cut by 3 bases and J by 1 base, with 10 bases left in between. The CDR3 extends over 14 amino acids. From germline, CDR1 is SGHRS and CDR2 YFSETQ.

The chain uses TRBV7-2 and TRBJ2-2; 8 positions agree with TRBD2. The germline V gene encodes CDR1 SGHTA and CDR2 FQGNSA. Losses at the gene ends were 3 bases for V and 2 bases for J; bases not matched to a gene: 5. This CDR3 is 16 amino acids long. CDR3 protein: CASSLLRGVNTGELFF. As DNA, the CDR3 is TGTGCCAGCAGCTTGTTGCGGGGGGTAAACACCGGGGAGCTGTTTTTT.

V usage is TRBV6-5 and J usage is TRBJ2-7; 7 positions agree with TRBD1. This CDR3 region has 14 residues. V trimming: 5 bases; J trimming: 4 bases; junction bases outside the gene matches: 8. The V gene's germline CDR1 is MNHEY and CDR2 SVGAGI. Here the CDR3 reads CASSQSRDSYEQYF. The CDR3 nucleotides are TGTGCCAGCAGTCAGTCCCGGGACAGTTACGAGCAGTACTTC.

CDR3 nucleotide sequence: TGCAGCGTGCAAGACGGCAATCAGCCCCAGCATTTT. Its protein is CSVQDGNQPQHF. V and J are TRBV29-1 and TRBJ1-5; the D is unclear. This CDR3 comprises 12 residues. The germline gives CDR1 SQVTM, CDR2 ANQGSEA. Trimming left V 6 bases short and J 2 bases short, with 8 bases between.

This rearrangement joins TRBV5-8 to TRBJ1-2; 10 bases agree with TRBD1. CDR1 and CDR2 (germline): SGHTS, YDEGEE. V lost 5 bases, J lost 4 bases, and 8 bases stayed unmatched. The CDR3 extends over 15 amino acids. CDR3 in DNA: TGTGCCAGCAGGAGTAGGGGACAGGGGTCCTATGGCTACACCTTC. Amino acids: CASRSRGQGSYGYTF.

This clone came up a few times. An end of the junction differs from the germline gene, which may be a read error. J is TRBJ1-4 and V is TRBV7-7; 9 nucleotides align to TRBD1. This CDR3 spans 15 amino acids. The germline CDR1 and CDR2 sequences are SSHAT and FNYEAQ (reference sequence). The CDR3 is CASSFPRQGGLKLFF. CDR3 sequence (DNA): TGTGCTAGCAGCTTTCCTCGACAGGGGGGTTTAAAACTGTTTTTT.

V usage is TRBV5-6 and J usage is TRBJ1-5; D is uncertain. The germline CDR1 and CDR2 sequences are SGHDT and YYEEEE. The V gene lost 4 bases and the J gene lost 5 bases, with 16 bases spanning the gap. The CDR3 loop spans 15 amino acids. The CDR3 spells CASSLGPNGDQPQHF. Here the CDR3 DNA reads TGTGCCAGCAGCCTAGGACCCAACGGGGATCAGCCCCAGCATTTT.

In this sample, this clone turned up once. This chain uses TRBV18 with TRBJ2-2; D remains ambiguous. Germline V gives CDR1 KGHSH, CDR2 LQKENI. This CDR3 has 15 amino acids. Trimming removed 3 bases at V and 1 base at J, with 9 bases between. Written as DNA, the CDR3 is TGTGCCAGCTCACCTAAGGACGGGAACACCGGGGAGCTGTTTTTT. This gives the protein CASSPKDGNTGELFF.

V usage is TRBV4-1 and J usage is TRBJ1-1; 9 bases fit TRBD1. After removal of 4 bases from V and 0 bases from J, the junction contained 18 bases not matched to a gene. Germline V gene lookup returns CDR1 MGHRA and CDR2 YSYEKL. This CDR3 has 20 residues. CDR3: CASSLFPPGPTGGMNTEAFF. The CDR3 coding sequence is TGCGCCAGCAGCCTTTTCCCCCCGGGGCCTACAGGGGGCATGAACACTGAAGCTTTCTTT.

The chain carries TRBV5-4 and TRBJ1-2; D may be TRBD1 (5 bases). CDR3 length: 15 residues. Germline assignment: CDR1 SGHNT and CDR2 YYREEE (reference sequence). The V end lost 4 bases, the J end lost 4 bases, and 17 bases lay between the germline ends. Here the CDR3 DNA reads TGTGCCAGCAGCACCCGGGACGGCGACTTCTATGGCTACACCTTC. Amino acids: CASSTRDGDFYGYTF.

The J gene is TRBJ2-3, the V gene TRBV9, with D hard to call. The V end was cut by 4 bases, the J end by 6 bases, with 12 bases between. The CDR3 loop spans 13 amino acids. The germline V gene encodes CDR1 SGDLS and CDR2 YYNGEE. CDR3 nucleotide sequence: TGTGCCAGCAGCTCTGGTGGGCGGGATACGCAGTATTTT. Its translation is CASSSGGRDTQYF.

This chain uses TRBV9 with TRBJ2-5; no clear D gene. The CDR3 sequence is 14 residues long. CDR1 and CDR2 from the germline V gene are SGDLS and YYNGEE. The V end was cut by 0 bases, the J end by 3 bases, with 9 bases between. CDR3 residues: CASSVEPEKETQYF. The CDR3 DNA reads TGTGCCAGCAGCGTAGAACCAGAGAAAGAGACCCAGTACTTC.

This clone was seen once. The rearrangement joins TRBV2 to TRBJ1-2; tentative D call: TRBD1 (6 bases). The V gene's germline CDR1 is SNHLY and CDR2 FYNNEI. The CDR3 spans 16 residues. V lost 1 base and J 0 bases, leaving 12 bases between the germline ends. Here the CDR3 DNA reads TGTGCCAGCAGTGAAGGGGGGCAGCCGACTAACTATGGCTACACCTTC. Translating it yields CASSEGGQPTNYGYTF.

This chain connects TRBV5-4 to TRBJ1-1; 10 bases align to TRBD1. From germline, CDR1 is SGHNT and CDR2 YYREEE (reference sequence). The V segment lost 4 bases and the J segment 3 bases; nucleotides outside the gene matches: 3. The CDR3 contains 14 residues. CDR3 sequence (DNA): TGTGCCAGCAGCGTGGACAGGGGGGACACTGAAGCTTTCTTT. Translated: CASSVDRGDTEAFF.

In this sample, this clone turned up a few times. The rearrangement joins TRBV30 to TRBJ1-1; 7 nucleotides line up with TRBD1. Germline V gene data show CDR1 as GTSNPN and CDR2 as SVGIG (reference sequence). Trimming took 1 base from V and 10 from J; bases not matched to a gene: 9. The CDR3 runs 13 residues. CDR3 amino acids: CAWSATLTGTAFF. DNA of the CDR3: TGTGCCTGGAGTGCTACCTTGACAGGGACAGCTTTCTTT. The entire variable domain, with the rest obtained from reference TRBV30 and TRBJ1-1, is as follows: SQTIHQWPATLVQPVGSPLSLECTVEGTSNPNLYWYRQAAGRGLQLLFYSVGIGQISSEVPQNLSASRPQDRQFILSSKKLLLSDSGFYLCAWSATLTGTAFFGQGTRLTVV.

The gene calls are TRBV6-5 and TRBJ1-1, with D hard to call. Trimming pared 3 bases from V and 8 bases from J, leaving 19 bases between. The CDR3 covers 15 residues. Germline CDR1 and CDR2: MNHEY and SVGAGI. The CDR3 DNA reads as TGTGCCAGCAGTTATCGATCAATCCTTGTCAGAGAAGCTTTCTTT. The encoded protein is CASSYRSILVREAFF.

The V call is TRBV25-1, the J call TRBJ2-7; D remains ambiguous. With 3 bases removed from V and 5 bases from J, the gap between germline ends came to 17 bases. Germline CDR1 and CDR2: MGHDK and SYGVNS. The CDR3 is 15 amino acids. The CDR3 DNA reads TGTGCCAGCAGTGATTTGAACGGCTTAACTGACGAGCAGTACTTC. The encoded protein is CASSDLNGLTDEQYF.